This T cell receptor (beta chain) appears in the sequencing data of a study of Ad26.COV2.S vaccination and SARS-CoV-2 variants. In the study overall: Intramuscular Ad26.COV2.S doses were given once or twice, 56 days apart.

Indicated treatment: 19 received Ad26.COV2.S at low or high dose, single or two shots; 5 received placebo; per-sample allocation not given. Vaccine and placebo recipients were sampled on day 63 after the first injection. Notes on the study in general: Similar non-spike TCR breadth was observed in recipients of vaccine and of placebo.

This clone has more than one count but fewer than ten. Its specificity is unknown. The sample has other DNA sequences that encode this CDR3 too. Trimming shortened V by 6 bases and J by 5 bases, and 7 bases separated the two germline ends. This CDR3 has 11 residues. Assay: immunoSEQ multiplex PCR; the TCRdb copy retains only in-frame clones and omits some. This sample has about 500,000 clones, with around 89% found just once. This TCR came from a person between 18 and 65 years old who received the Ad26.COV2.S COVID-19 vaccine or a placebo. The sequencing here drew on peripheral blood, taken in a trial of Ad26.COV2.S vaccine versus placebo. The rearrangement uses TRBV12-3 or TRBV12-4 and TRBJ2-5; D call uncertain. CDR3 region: CASSPRETQYF. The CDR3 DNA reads TGTGCCAGCAGCCCCCGGGAGACCCAGTACTTC.